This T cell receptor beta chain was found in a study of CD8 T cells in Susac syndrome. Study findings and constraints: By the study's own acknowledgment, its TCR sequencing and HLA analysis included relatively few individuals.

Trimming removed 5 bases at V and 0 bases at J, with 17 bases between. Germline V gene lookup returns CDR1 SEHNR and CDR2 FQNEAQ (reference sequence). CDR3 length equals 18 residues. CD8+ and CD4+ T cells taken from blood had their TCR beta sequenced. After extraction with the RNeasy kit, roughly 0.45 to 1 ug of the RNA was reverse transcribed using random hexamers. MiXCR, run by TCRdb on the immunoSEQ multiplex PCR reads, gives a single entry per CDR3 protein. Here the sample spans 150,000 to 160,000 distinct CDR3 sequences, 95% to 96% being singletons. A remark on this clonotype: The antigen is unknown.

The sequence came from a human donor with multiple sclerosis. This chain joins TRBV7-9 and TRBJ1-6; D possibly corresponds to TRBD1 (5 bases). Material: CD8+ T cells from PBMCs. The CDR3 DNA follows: TGTGCCAGCAGCGAAGTCCTCGCAGGGAGCTCCTATAATTCACCCCTCCACTTT. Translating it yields CASSEVLAGSSYNSPLHF.